This T cell receptor beta chain comes out of a study of T cell responses to AZD1222 COVID-19 vaccine. In regard to this clone: What it binds is not known.

Repertoires were generated with immunoSEQ multiplex PCR, while TCRdb's copy carries only in-frame clones and drops some. Altogether approximately 220,000 clones are present, 85% to 95% being singletons, with the ten largest covering approximately 1%. J gave up 4 bases and V 0 bases, and 4 bases lay outside the gene matches. Germline values: CDR1 SGHTA, CDR2 FQGNSA. The CDR3 sequence is 17 residues long. Study outcomes and limitations: There were mostly white British donors and more females than males, and clonal diversity was possibly underestimated. Compared with day 0, the breadth and depth of the Spike-specific TCR repertoire rose significantly after two doses of AZD1222. Regions 160-218 and 743-854 held dominance among vaccine-associated CD4 TCRs, which spanned spike.

This clonotype originated in an adult in good health. The gene calls are TRBV7-2 and TRBJ2-3; 13 bases agree with TRBD2. The specimen was peripheral blood, collected on day 0 of MenACWY control vaccination. For the CDR3, the DNA is TGTGCCAGCAGCTTAGCCCTACTAGCGGGGGGGCCAGATACGCAGTATTTT. Translated: CASSLALLAGGPDTQYF. The full variable domain, in which reference TRBV7-2 and TRBJ2-3 provide the parts outside the CDR3, is GAGVSQSPSNKVTEKGKDVELRCDPISGHTALYWYRQSLGQGLEFLIYFQGNSAPDKSGLPSDRFSAERTGGSVSTLTIQRTQQEDSAVYLCASSLALLAGGPDTQYFGPGTRLTVL.